This TCR beta chain was recorded in a study of blood T cell repertoires in COVID-19. Using immunoSEQ multiplex PCR, the repertoire was profiled, and TCRdb retains in-frame clones only, with some absent. The sample includes fewer than 95,000 clones, roughly 89% seen only once; the top ten take less than 35%. CDR3 length equals 15 residues. V was clipped by 0 bases and J by 4 bases, with 11 bases between them. Germline CDR1 is SGHAT and CDR2 is FQNNGV. The TCR originated in a man aged 45-60 years with active or convalescent COVID-19. The specimen sequenced was peripheral blood. The chain joins TRBV11-2 to TRBJ2-3, with a tentative D call TRBD2 (5 bases). The CDR3 spells CASSLDGIRADTQYF. DNA for the CDR3: TGTGCCAGCAGCTTAGACGGGATCCGGGCAGATACGCAGTATTTT.